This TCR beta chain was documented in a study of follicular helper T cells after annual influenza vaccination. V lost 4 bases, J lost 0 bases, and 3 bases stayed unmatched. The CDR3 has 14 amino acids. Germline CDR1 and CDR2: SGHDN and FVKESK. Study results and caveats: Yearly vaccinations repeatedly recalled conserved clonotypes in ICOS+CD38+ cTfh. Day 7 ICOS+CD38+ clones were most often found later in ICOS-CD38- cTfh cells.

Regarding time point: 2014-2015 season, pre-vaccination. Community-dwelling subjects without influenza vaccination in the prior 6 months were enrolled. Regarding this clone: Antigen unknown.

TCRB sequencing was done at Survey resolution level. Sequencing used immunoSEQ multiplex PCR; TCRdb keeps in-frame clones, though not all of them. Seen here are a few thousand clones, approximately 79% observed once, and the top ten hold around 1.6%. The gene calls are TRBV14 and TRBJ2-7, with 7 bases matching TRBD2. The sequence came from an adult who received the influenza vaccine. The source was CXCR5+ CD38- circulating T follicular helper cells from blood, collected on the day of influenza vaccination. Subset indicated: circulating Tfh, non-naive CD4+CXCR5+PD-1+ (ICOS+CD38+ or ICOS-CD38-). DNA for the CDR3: TGTGCCAGCAGCCTGAGCGGGGACTCCTACGAGCAGTACTTC. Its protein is CASSLSGDSYEQYF. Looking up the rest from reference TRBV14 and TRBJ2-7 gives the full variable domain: EAGVTQFPSHSVIEKGQTVTLRCDPISGHDNLYWYRRVMGKEIKFLLHFVKESKQDESGMPNNRFLAERTGGTYSTLKVQPAELEDSGVYFCASSLSGDSYEQYFGPGTRLTVT.